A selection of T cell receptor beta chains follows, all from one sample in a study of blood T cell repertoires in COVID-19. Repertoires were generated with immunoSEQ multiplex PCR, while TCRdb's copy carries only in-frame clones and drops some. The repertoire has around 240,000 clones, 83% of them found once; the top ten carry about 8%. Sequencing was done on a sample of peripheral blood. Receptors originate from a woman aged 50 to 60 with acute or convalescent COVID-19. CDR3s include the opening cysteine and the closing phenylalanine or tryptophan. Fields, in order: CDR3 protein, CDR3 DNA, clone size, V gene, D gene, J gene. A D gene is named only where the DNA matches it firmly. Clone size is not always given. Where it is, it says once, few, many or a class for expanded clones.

CAWRQGYGEKLFF TGTGCCTGGAGGCAGGGGTACGGTGAAAAACTGTTTTTT . TRBV30 . TRBJ1-4
CASGSGVQPQHF TGTGCTAGTGGATCGGGGGTTCAGCCCCAGCATTTT . TRBV12-5 . TRBJ1-5
CASTRRWREWNEQYF TGTGCCAGCACCCGGCGGTGGCGGGAGTGGAACGAGCAGTACTTC . TRBV28 TRBD2 TRBJ2-7
CASSQGHTATDTQYF TGTGCCAGCAGCCAAGGGCATACCGCCACAGATACGCAGTATTTT . TRBV3-1/TRBV3-2 . TRBJ2-3
CSAKGGEEAFF TGCAGTGCTAAGGGGGGGGAGGAAGCTTTCTTT . TRBV20-1 . TRBJ1-1
CASSSTGTGDLDGYTF TGTGCCAGCAGTTCAACCGGGACAGGGGATCTGGATGGCTACACCTTC . TRBV6-6 TRBD1 TRBJ1-2
CASSPLSSGPVYEQYF TGTGCCAGCAGCCCACTCTCTAGCGGACCGGTGTACGAGCAGTACTTC . TRBV7-2 TRBD2 TRBJ2-7
CASSITGTGPYEQYF TGTGCCAGTAGTATAACCGGGACAGGTCCCTACGAGCAGTACTTC . TRBV19 TRBD1 TRBJ2-7
CALRGTGVGELFF TGTGCCCTTCGTGGGACAGGGGTCGGGGAGCTGTTTTTT . TRBV10-3 TRBD1 TRBJ2-2
CASSLGANQGRDTEAFF TGTGCCAGCAGCTTAGGTGCGAATCAGGGGCGTGACACTGAAGCTTTCTTT . TRBV11-2 . TRBJ1-1
CASSLVGAGEPQHF TGTGCCAGCAGCTTAGTTGGGGCGGGAGAGCCCCAGCATTTT . TRBV7-2 . TRBJ1-5
CASSEGLAGLYEQYF TGTGCCAGCAGTGAAGGCCTAGCGGGCCTATACGAGCAGTACTTC . TRBV6-1 TRBD2 TRBJ2-7
CASSDLANNETQYF TGTGCCAGCAGTGACCTAGCGAATAATGAGACCCAGTACTTC . TRBV2 . TRBJ2-5
CATSRDYGDLTGELFF TGTGCCACCAGTAGAGATTACGGGGATTTAACCGGGGAGCTGTTTTTT . TRBV15 . TRBJ2-2
CASRRQGSGELFF TGTGCCAGTAGGAGACAGGGATCCGGGGAGCTGTTTTTT . TRBV19 TRBD1 TRBJ2-2
CASSVTGGATNEKLFF TGCGCCAGCAGCGTGACAGGGGGAGCAACTAATGAAAAACTGTTTTTT . TRBV5-1 TRBD1 TRBJ1-4
CASGLYTQYF TGTGCCAGTGGACTCTATACGCAGTATTTT . TRBV19 . TRBJ2-3
CASSQDRSVGGVQETQYF TGCGCCAGCAGCCAAGATCGTAGTGTAGGGGGGGTCCAAGAGACCCAGTACTTC . TRBV4-1 . TRBJ2-5
CATTGDPDLNYGYTF TGTGCCACAACAGGGGACCCCGACCTTAACTATGGCTACACCTTC . TRBV28 TRBD1 TRBJ1-2
CASSPAGPGAYEQYF TGCGCCAGCAGCCCCGCCGGCCCGGGGGCCTACGAGCAGTACTTC . TRBV5-1 . TRBJ2-7
CASSQDPSGAPYTQYF TGTGCCAGCAGCCAAGATCCGAGCGGGGCCCCCTATACGCAGTATTTT . TRBV3-1/TRBV3-2 TRBD2 TRBJ2-3
CASSLPGAATRYF TGTGCCAGCAGTCTCCCGGGAGCGGCAACACGGTATTTT . TRBV27 . TRBJ2-3
CATSDRIRGADNEQFF TGTGCCACCAGTGACCGGATCAGGGGTGCGGACAATGAGCAGTTCTTC . TRBV24-1 . TRBJ2-1
CASSLGPSGNSPLHF TGTGCCAGCAGCTTAGGTCCCTCAGGGAATTCACCCCTCCACTTT . TRBV7-2 . TRBJ1-6
CASSIQGPGANVLTF TGTGCCAGTAGTATCCAGGGTCCCGGGGCCAACGTCCTGACTTTC . TRBV19 . TRBJ2-6
CASASRDRFYEQYF TGTGCCAGCGCTTCCCGGGACAGGTTCTACGAGCAGTACTTC . TRBV27 TRBD1 TRBJ2-7
CASSLWDSGGELFF TGTGCCAGCAGTTTGTGGGACAGTGGCGGGGAGCTGTTTTTT . TRBV28 TRBD1 TRBJ2-2
CASSRGRDTSTDTQYF TGTGCCAGCAGCCGGGGAAGGGACACGAGCACAGATACGCAGTATTTT . TRBV3-1/TRBV3-2 . TRBJ2-3
CASSASGTGSEKLFF TGTGCCAGCAGCGCCTCCGGGACAGGGTCTGAAAAACTGTTTTTT . TRBV4-2 TRBD1 TRBJ1-4
CASRGQDNQPQHF TGTGCCAGTAGAGGACAGGACAATCAGCCCCAGCATTTT . TRBV12-3/TRBV12-4 TRBD1 TRBJ1-5
CASSTTSGGTDTQYF TGTGCCAGTAGTACGACTAGCGGAGGCACAGATACGCAGTATTTT . TRBV19 TRBD2 TRBJ2-3
CASSSGQGQNTEAFF TGTGCCAGCAGCTCGGGACAGGGACAGAACACTGAAGCTTTCTTT . TRBV28 TRBD1 TRBJ1-1
CASSEDVEAVLFRGYEQYF TGTGCCAGCAGTGAAGACGTGGAGGCAGTTCTTTTCCGAGGCTACGAGCAGTACTTC . TRBV2 . TRBJ2-7
CASSFPGTEAFF TGTGCCAGCAGCTTTCCGGGCACTGAAGCTTTCTTT . TRBV7-2 . TRBJ1-1
CASSEESQAGPLF TGTGCCAGCAGTGAAGAGTCTCAGGCGGGGCCACTCTTC once TRBV2 . TRBJ2-1
CASSRSYTEAFF TGTGCCAGTAGTCGGAGTTACACTGAAGCTTTCTTT . TRBV19 . TRBJ1-1
CSVEGQANTEAFF TGCAGCGTTGAAGGACAGGCAAACACTGAAGCTTTCTTT . TRBV29-1 . TRBJ1-1
CASSFGANTEAFF TGTGCCAGCAGCTTCGGAGCGAACACTGAAGCTTTCTTT . TRBV7-8 . TRBJ1-1
CASSLRTSTDTQYF TGTGCCAGCAGCTTACGGACAAGCACAGATACGCAGTATTTT . TRBV5-4 . TRBJ2-3
CASSTVGALSEKLFF TGTGCCAGCAGTACGGTGGGCGCTCTGAGCGAAAAACTGTTTTTT . TRBV6-2/TRBV6-3 . TRBJ1-4
CASSYMLAGIDNEQFF TGCGCCAGCAGCTACATGCTAGCGGGAATAGACAATGAGCAGTTCTTC . TRBV5-1 TRBD2 TRBJ2-1
CASSQYGLTGDYGYTF TGTGCCAGCAGCCAATACGGTTTGACAGGGGATTATGGCTACACCTTC . TRBV14 TRBD1 TRBJ1-2
CAWSADRSRGYTF TGTGCCTGGAGCGCGGATCGCAGTCGAGGCTACACCTTC . TRBV30 . TRBJ1-2
CASIKSRGHLGGYTF TGTGCCAGCATTAAGTCCAGGGGGCATCTAGGGGGCTACACCTTC . TRBV28 TRBD1 TRBJ1-2